Below, 2 T cell receptor beta chains from the same sample are listed, as sequenced in a study of vaccination and CD4 T cells after COVID-19. Treatment: approximately 10-day PBMC culture with coronavirus spike peptide pools or control peptides (ViraFEST assay). Which antigens these TCRs recognize remains unknown. The Oncomine TCR Beta short-read assay generated sequence data from the DNA of cultured CD4+ T cells. MiXCR, applied by TCRdb to the PCR reads, yields one record per CDR3 protein. The data hold nearly 15,000 distinct CDR3 sequences, with 78% observed a single time. This material consisted of CD4+ T cells from blood, cultured in vitro, taken after SARS-CoV-2 vaccination. The receptors come from a human donor who received a COVID-19 vaccine.

The chain is built from TRBV19 and TRBJ1-2, with 7 bases aligning to TRBD1. Trimming cost V 3 bases and J 4 bases; bases outside gene matches: 8. The CDR3 consists of 15 residues. Germline V lookup: CDR1 LNHDA, CDR2 SQIVND (reference sequence). CDR3 DNA: TGTGCCAGTAGTATGGGGACAGAAGACCCCTATGGCTACACCTTC. It specifies CASSMGTEDPYGYTF.

The rearrangement joins TRBV7-9 to TRBJ1-4; the D is unclear. The CDR3 contains 13 residues. Trimming shortened V by 1 base and J by 8 bases, and 8 bases separated the two germline ends. Looked up from germline, CDR1 is SEHNR and CDR2 is FQNEAQ (reference sequence). CDR3 sequence reads: CASSLGEYEKLFF. The CDR3 DNA follows: TGTGCCAGCAGCTTAGGGGAGTACGAAAAACTGTTTTTT.